Below, 17 T cell receptor beta chains from the same sample are listed, as sequenced in a study of T cell repertoires in aging, cancer and after chemotherapy (dated by TCRdb to between 2017 and 2020). TCRdb shows the sequencer as Illumina MiSeq. Using a mixed TRB-A/B primer pool, multiplex touch-down PCR amplified rearranged TRB sequences covering the V, D and J segments. The public reads were reprocessed in TCRdb via fastp at Q25 and MiXCR, keeping in-frame beta chains. For every CDR3 protein sequence, its rows merge into one entry that carries the most common genes and DNA. This sample comprises roughly 2,900 distinct CDR3 sequences, about 35% of them detected only once. The ten top clones hold 45% to 50% of the sample. Genomic DNA extracted from peripheral blood, rather than sorted cells or RNA, was used as the source for amplification of TCR beta rearrangements. The material sequenced was blood. These receptors were collected from a human donor in good health.

In its sample, this clonotype is medium-sized. V and J are TRBV11-1 and TRBJ2-5, with a weak D call TRBD2 (5 bases). With 5 bases removed from V and 5 bases from J, the gap between germline ends came to 15 bases. Germline CDR1 reads SGHAT; CDR2 reads FQDESV (reference sequence). The CDR3 length is 14 residues. The CDR3 DNA sequence: TGTGCCAGCAGCGCCGGGATCCAAGGGGAGACCCAGTACTTC. This gives the protein CASSAGIQGETQYF.

This clonotype is medium-sized in the sample. CDR3 nucleotide sequence: TGTGCCAGTAGTGTTTCTCAGCCGTCGGGACAGTTCTTC. It translates to CASSVSQPSGQFF. The V gene is TRBV19, the J gene TRBJ2-1, with a possible D match to TRBD2 (5 bases). The CDR3 loop spans 13 amino acids. The V gene's germline CDR1 is LNHDA and CDR2 SQIVND (reference sequence). Trimming took 5 bases from V and 13 from J, leaving 18 bases between them.

This clonotype showed up just a few times. This chain joins TRBV5-4 and TRBJ2-3; maybe TRBD2 (6 bases). From germline, CDR1 is SGHNT and CDR2 YYREEE (reference sequence). Trimming removed 4 bases from V and 6 bases from J, with 18 bases in between. This CDR3 is 15 amino acids long. This chain's CDR3 is CASSTRLGSGDTQYF. CDR3 nucleotide sequence: TGTGCCAGCAGCACGAGACTAGGTTCAGGGGATACGCAGTATTTT. The whole variable domain, remainder taken from reference TRBV5-4 and TRBJ2-3, is ETGVTQSPTHLIKTRGQQVTLRCSSQSGHNTVSWYQQALGQGPQFIFQYYREEENGRGNFPPRFSGLQFPNYSSELNVNALELDDSALYLCASSTRLGSGDTQYFGPGTRLTVL.

This clonotype appeared a few times. V and J are TRBV6-5 and TRBJ1-6; 7 nucleotides agree with TRBD1. The germline gives CDR1 MNHEY, CDR2 SVGAGI. V lost 5 bases, J lost 9 bases, and 7 bases stayed unmatched. There are 14 residues in the CDR3. Written as DNA, the CDR3 is TGTGCCAGCAGTGAGCAGGGGGGGAGTTCACCCCTCCACTTT. Translating gives CASSEQGGSSPLHF.

This chain joins TRBV10-3 and TRBJ1-2; D gene unclear. Germline lookup yields CDR1 ENHRY and CDR2 SYGVKD. This CDR3 is 13 amino acids long. Trimming removed 10 bases at V and 12 bases at J, with 24 bases between. The CDR3 region is CAKSGRQAPLDTF. The CDR3 region has the DNA TGTGCCAAATCCGGGAGGCAGGCTCCGCTTGACACCTTC.

This clonotype occurred a few times. The genes are TRBV12-3 or TRBV12-4 and TRBJ2-7, with TRBD1 identical over 7 bases. The V and J ends lost 6 bases and 3 bases, in that order; junction bases with no gene match: 8. The length of the CDR3 is 14 residues. The CDR3 bases are TGTGCCAGCAGGGAACAGGGGCGTAACTACGAGCAGTACTTC. As protein: CASREQGRNYEQYF.

The rearrangement links TRBV5-6 to TRBJ2-2; 9 nucleotides align to TRBD2. The trim removed 4 bases at V and 1 base at J, leaving 2 bases unmatched. CDR3 length equals 15 residues. Looked up from germline, CDR1 is SGHDT and CDR2 is YYEEEE. CDR3 amino acids: CASSLSGGNTGELFF. The DNA of the CDR3 is TGTGCCAGCAGCCTTAGCGGGGGGAACACCGGGGAGCTGTTTTTT.

The chain recombines TRBV18 with TRBJ1-1, with unresolved D. Between the trimmed V and J ends, which lost 8 bases and 5 bases, there was a span of 15 bases. Germline assignment: CDR1 KGHSH and CDR2 LQKENI. The length of the CDR3 is 13 residues. The CDR3 spells CASRIGRNTEAFF. The DNA for the CDR3 is TGTGCCAGCCGGATCGGTCGAAATACTGAAGCTTTCTTT.

This clonotype was detected only a few times. As DNA, the CDR3 is TGTGCCAGCAGCCCCTGGGGAAGTACCACTGAAGCTTTCTTT. As protein: CASSPWGSTTEAFF. The J gene is TRBJ1-1, the V gene TRBV27; D not certain. The CDR3 runs to 14 residues. Germline V gene data show CDR1 as MNHEY and CDR2 as SMNVEV (reference sequence). Trimming stripped 6 bases from V and 4 bases from J, with 15 bases between.

The V and J genes are TRBV20-1 and TRBJ1-5, with TRBD1 identical over 7 bases. CDR1 and CDR2 (germline): DFQATT, SNEGSKA (reference sequence). The CDR3 length is 14 residues. Trimming removed 3 bases from V and 0 bases from J; junction bases left unmatched: 2. The CDR3 sequence is CSASGTDSNQPQHF. The CDR3 nucleotides read TGCAGTGCTAGTGGGACAGATAGCAATCAGCCCCAGCATTTT.

The chain uses TRBV5-5 and TRBJ1-6, with 9 nucleotides matching TRBD1. CDR1 is SGHKS and CDR2 is YYEKEE in the germline V gene (reference sequence). V lost 3 bases to trimming and J lost 10 bases; unmatched junction nucleotides: 5. The CDR3 consists of 14 residues. CDR3 nucleotides: TGTGCCAGCAGCTGGGGACAGGGCGGATCACCCCTCCACTTT. Translating gives CASSWGQGGSPLHF.

The chain employs TRBV7-2 and TRBJ2-1; no reliable D call. Per the germline V gene, CDR1 is SGHTA and CDR2 is FQGNSA. V was pared by 1 base and J by 7 bases, with 2 bases between. The CDR3 is made up of 11 amino acids. CDR3: CASSLGNEQFF. The CDR3 DNA reads as TGTGCCAGCAGCTTAGGAAATGAGCAGTTCTTC.

This clonotype has only a few counts. V gene TRBV6-2 or TRBV6-3 combines with J gene TRBJ2-1; TRBD1 matches 9 bases. Losses at the gene ends were 6 bases for V and 8 bases for J; bases not matched to a gene: 11. Germline CDR1 MNHEY, CDR2 SVGEGT. The CDR3 extends over 15 amino acids. This CDR3 reads CASRTGGFGMDEQFF. CDR3 nucleotides: TGTGCCAGCAGAACAGGGGGCTTTGGGATGGATGAGCAGTTCTTC.

The chain employs TRBV24-1 and TRBJ2-5; 8 nucleotides align to TRBD1. Germline V CDR1 and CDR2: KGHDR, SFDVKD. This CDR3 has 15 amino acids. With V trimmed by 4 bases and J by 4 bases, 7 bases remained unmatched. Here the CDR3 reads CATSDTTGAGETQYF. Here the CDR3 DNA reads TGTGCCACCAGTGACACGACAGGGGCTGGAGAGACCCAGTACTTC.

The chain links TRBV28 to TRBJ1-5; D uncertain. CDR3 length: 13 amino acids. Germline CDR1 MDHEN, CDR2 SYDVKM. V was pared by 4 bases and J by 2 bases, with 6 bases between. The CDR3 DNA follows: TGTGCCAGCAGTTGGGCAGGCAATCAGCCCCAGCATTTT. This encodes CASSWAGNQPQHF. Based on the CDR3 plus reference TRBV28 and TRBJ1-5, the full variable domain is DVKVTQSSRYLVKRTGEKVFLECVQDMDHENMFWYRQDPGLGLRLIYFSYDVKMKEKGDIPEGYSVSREKKERFSLILESASTNQTSMYLCASSWAGNQPQHFGDGTRLSIL.

Details on this clonotype: A single base separates this from a much larger clone, so it may be a read error. This chain links TRBV19 with TRBJ1-2, with 8 bases lining up with TRBD1. Germline CDR1 reads LNHDA; CDR2 reads SQIVND (reference sequence). The CDR3 extends over 14 amino acids. CDR3 loop: CASSIGQGNYDYTF. CDR3 in DNA: TGTGCCAGTAGTATCGGACAGGGTAACTATGACTACACCTTC.

This clonotype is labeled as medium-sized. CDR3 nucleotides: TGTGCCAGTATGCCCTTTTCCCATGGGACCGGGGAGCTGTTTTTT. It specifies CASMPFSHGTGELFF. V usage is TRBV19 and J usage is TRBJ2-2; D is uncertain. V lost 7 bases, J lost 5 bases, and 17 bases lay in between. The CDR3 is made up of 15 amino acids. Germline CDR1 is LNHDA and CDR2 is SQIVND (reference sequence).